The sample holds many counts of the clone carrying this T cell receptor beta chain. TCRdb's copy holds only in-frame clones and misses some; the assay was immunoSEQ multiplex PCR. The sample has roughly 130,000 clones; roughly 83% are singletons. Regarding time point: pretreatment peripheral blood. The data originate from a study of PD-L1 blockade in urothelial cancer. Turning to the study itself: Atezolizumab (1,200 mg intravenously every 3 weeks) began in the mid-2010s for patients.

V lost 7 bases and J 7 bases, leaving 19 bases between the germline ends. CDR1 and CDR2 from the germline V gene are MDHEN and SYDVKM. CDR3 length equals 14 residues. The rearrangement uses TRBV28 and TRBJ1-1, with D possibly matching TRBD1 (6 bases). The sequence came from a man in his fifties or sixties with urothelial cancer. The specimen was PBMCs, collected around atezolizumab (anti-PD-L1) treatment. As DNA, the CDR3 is TGTGCCAGCACACCCGGAGGTTGGGGGCATGAAGCTTTCTTT. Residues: CASTPGGWGHEAFF.